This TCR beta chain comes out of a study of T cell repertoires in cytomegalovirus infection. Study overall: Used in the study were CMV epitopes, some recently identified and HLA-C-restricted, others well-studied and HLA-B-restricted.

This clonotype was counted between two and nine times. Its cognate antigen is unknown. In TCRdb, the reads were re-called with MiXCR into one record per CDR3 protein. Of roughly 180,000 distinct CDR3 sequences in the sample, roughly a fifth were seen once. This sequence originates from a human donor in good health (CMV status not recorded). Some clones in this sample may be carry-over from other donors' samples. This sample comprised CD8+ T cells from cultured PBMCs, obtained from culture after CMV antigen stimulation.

CDR3 in DNA: TGTGCCAGCAGCTTTGACAGGGAGAGAGCCTCCTACGAGCAGTACTTC. Translation: CASSFDRERASYEQYF. The V gene is TRBV7-6, the J gene TRBJ2-7, with TRBD1 identical over 7 bases. Germline V lookup: CDR1 SGHVS, CDR2 FNYEAQ. Germline trimming cut 3 bases from V and 0 bases from J; bases unmatched to any gene: 8. The CDR3 consists of 16 residues. Variable domain in full (rest from reference TRBV7-6 and TRBJ2-7): GAGVSQSPRYKVTKRGQDVALRCDPISGHVSLYWYRQALGQGPEFLTYFNYEAQQDKSGLPNDRFSAERPEGSISTLTIQRTEQRDSAMYRCASSFDRERASYEQYFGPGTRLTVT.